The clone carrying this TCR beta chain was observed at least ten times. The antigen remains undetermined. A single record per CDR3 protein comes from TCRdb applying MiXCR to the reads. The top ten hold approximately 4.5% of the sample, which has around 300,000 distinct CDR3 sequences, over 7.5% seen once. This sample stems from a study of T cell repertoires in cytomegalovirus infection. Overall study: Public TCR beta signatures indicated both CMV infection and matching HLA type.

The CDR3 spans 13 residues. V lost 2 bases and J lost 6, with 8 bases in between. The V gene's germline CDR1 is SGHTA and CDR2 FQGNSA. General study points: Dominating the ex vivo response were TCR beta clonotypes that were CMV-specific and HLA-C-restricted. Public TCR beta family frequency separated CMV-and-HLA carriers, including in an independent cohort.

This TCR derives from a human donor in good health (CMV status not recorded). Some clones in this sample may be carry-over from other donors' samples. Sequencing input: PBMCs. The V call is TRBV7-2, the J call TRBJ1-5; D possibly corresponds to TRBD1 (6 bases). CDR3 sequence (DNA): TGTGCCAGCAGCTTACGGGGGGCTCAGCCCCAGCATTTT. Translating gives CASSLRGAQPQHF.